These T cell receptor beta chains were read from a single sample in a study of glioma-infiltrating T cells. From the multiplex PCR reads, TCRdb called clonotypes with MiXCR, one entry per CDR3 protein. The profile shows over 120,000 distinct CDR3 sequences, about 39% of them singletons. Sequenced sample: glioma tissue, nonneoplastic brain tissue, or PBMCs (not recorded which). The receptors were sampled from a human donor with low-grade glioma or glioblastoma, undergoing nonglioma brain surgery, or in good health (not recorded which). CDR3s include the opening cysteine and the closing phenylalanine or tryptophan. The D gene is left open where the match is weak. The size entry is marked missing in some rows and otherwise reads once, few, many or a size class.

v_call: TRBV6-1; d_call: .; clone_size: .; cdr3_length: 14; j_call: TRBJ2-1; cdr3_nt: TGTGCCAGCAGTCCTCCCGGGCCCTGGAATGAGCAGTTCTTC; cdr3_aa: CASSPPGPWNEQFF
v_call: TRBV20-1; d_call: .; clone_size: many; cdr3_length: 11; j_call: TRBJ1-1; cdr3_nt: TGCAGTGCTCTAGGAGGCACTGAAGCTTTCTTT; cdr3_aa: CSALGGTEAFF
v_call: TRBV20-1; d_call: TRBD1; clone_size: .; cdr3_length: 14; j_call: TRBJ1-1; cdr3_nt: TGCAGTGCTACCCAATTACAGGGGCGAAATGAAGCTTCCTTT; cdr3_aa: CSATQLQGRNEASF
v_call: TRBV20-1; d_call: TRBD1; clone_size: few; cdr3_length: 12; j_call: TRBJ1-2; cdr3_nt: TGCAGTGCTAGAGGGCAGGGGGACGGCTACACCTTC; cdr3_aa: CSARGQGDGYTF
v_call: TRBV27; d_call: .; clone_size: .; cdr3_length: 13; j_call: TRBJ2-7; cdr3_nt: TGTGCCAGCTGGCGGGGCGGCGACTACGAGCAGTACTTC; cdr3_aa: CASWRGGDYEQYF
v_call: TRBV7-2; d_call: .; clone_size: .; cdr3_length: 14; j_call: TRBJ2-5; cdr3_nt: TGTGCCCGCAGCCTTGGTTGGCTGGAAGAGACCCAGTACTTC; cdr3_aa: CARSLGWLEETQYF
v_call: TRBV2; d_call: .; clone_size: few; cdr3_length: 14; j_call: TRBJ1-5; cdr3_nt: TGTGCCAGCAGTGAGGGTTGGAGCAATCAGCCCCAGCATTTT; cdr3_aa: CASSEGWSNQPQHF
v_call: TRBV20-1; d_call: TRBD2; clone_size: .; cdr3_length: 18; j_call: TRBJ2-3; cdr3_nt: TGCAGTGCTAGAGATTCGGCTTCTAGCGGGAGTGGTACAGATACGCAGTATTTT; cdr3_aa: CSARDSASSGSGTDTQYF
v_call: TRBV6-1; d_call: TRBD1; clone_size: few; cdr3_length: 14; j_call: TRBJ2-3; cdr3_nt: TGTGCCAGCAGTCGAACAGGGGGCACAGATACGCAGTATTTT; cdr3_aa: CASSRTGGTDTQYF
v_call: TRBV7-9; d_call: .; clone_size: many; cdr3_length: 10; j_call: TRBJ1-1; cdr3_nt: TGTGCCAGCAGCGACACTGAAGCTTTCTTT; cdr3_aa: CASSDTEAFF
v_call: TRBV7-2; d_call: .; clone_size: .; cdr3_length: 15; j_call: TRBJ1-3; cdr3_nt: TGTGCCAGCAGTCGTGTCGGGACTTCTGGAAACACCATATATTTT; cdr3_aa: CASSRVGTSGNTIYF
v_call: TRBV2; d_call: .; clone_size: .; cdr3_length: 15; j_call: TRBJ1-5; cdr3_nt: TGTGCCAGCAGTGAAGCCACGGGACCTGGGCAGCCCCAGCATTTT; cdr3_aa: CASSEATGPGQPQHF
v_call: TRBV20-1; d_call: .; clone_size: .; cdr3_length: 14; j_call: TRBJ1-1; cdr3_nt: TGCAGTGCGGGACCACAGGGATTGAACACTGAAGCTTTCTTT; cdr3_aa: CSAGPQGLNTEAFF
v_call: TRBV2; d_call: .; clone_size: .; cdr3_length: 14; j_call: TRBJ2-1; cdr3_nt: TGTGCCAGCTTGTCGGGGCCGACTTACAATGAGCAGTTCTTC; cdr3_aa: CASLSGPTYNEQFF
v_call: TRBV9; d_call: TRBD1; clone_size: few; cdr3_length: 17; j_call: TRBJ2-7; cdr3_nt: TGTGCCAGCAGCTTAGCGCCTGGGACAGGGGGCTACTACGAGCAGTACTTC; cdr3_aa: CASSLAPGTGGYYEQYF
v_call: TRBV12-3/TRBV12-4; d_call: .; clone_size: once; cdr3_length: 13; j_call: TRBJ2-3; cdr3_nt: TGTGCCAGCAGAAGGGGCGCCGCAGATACGCAGTATTTT; cdr3_aa: CASRRGAADTQYF